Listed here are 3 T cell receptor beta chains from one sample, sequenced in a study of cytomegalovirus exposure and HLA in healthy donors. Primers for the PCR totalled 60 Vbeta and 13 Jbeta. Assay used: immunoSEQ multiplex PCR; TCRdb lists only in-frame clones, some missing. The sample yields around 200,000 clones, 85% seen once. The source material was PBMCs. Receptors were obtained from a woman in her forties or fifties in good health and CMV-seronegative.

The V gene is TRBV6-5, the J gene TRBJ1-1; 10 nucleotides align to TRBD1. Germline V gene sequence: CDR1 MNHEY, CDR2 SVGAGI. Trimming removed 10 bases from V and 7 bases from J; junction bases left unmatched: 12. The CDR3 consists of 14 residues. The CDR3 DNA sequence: TGTGCCACCCACCGGGACAGGGGATTTGGTGAAGCTTTCTTT. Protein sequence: CATHRDRGFGEAFF.

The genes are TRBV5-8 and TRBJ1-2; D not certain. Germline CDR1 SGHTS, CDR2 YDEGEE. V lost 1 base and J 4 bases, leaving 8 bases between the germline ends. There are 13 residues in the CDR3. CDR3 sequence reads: CASSLTAIYGYTF. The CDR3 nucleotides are TGTGCCAGCAGCTTGACCGCGATCTATGGCTACACCTTC.

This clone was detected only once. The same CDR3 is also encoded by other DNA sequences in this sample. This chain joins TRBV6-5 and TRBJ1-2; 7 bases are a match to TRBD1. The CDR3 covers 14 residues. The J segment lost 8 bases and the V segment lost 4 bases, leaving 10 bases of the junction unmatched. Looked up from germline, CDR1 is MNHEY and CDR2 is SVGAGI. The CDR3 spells CASSSDRAGYGYTF. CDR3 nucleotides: TGTGCCAGCAGTTCCGACAGGGCAGGCTACGGCTACACCTTC.